The T cell receptor (beta chain) under discussion was sequenced for a study of neurological immune-mediated disorders. Germline assignment: CDR1 SGHTA and CDR2 FQGNSA. This CDR3 has 14 residues. V lost 3 bases, J lost 4 bases, and 1 base stayed unmatched. Study conclusions and caveats: The phylogenetic placement of 18 of 34 multiple sclerosis patients' repertoires in one related-CDR3 cluster constitutes a possible signature.

In its sample, this clonotype was seen many times. What it binds is unknown. The team produced cDNA through 5'RACE using 10-nucleotide random UMIs. TCRdb ran MiXCR on the 5' RACE reads and lists one entry per CDR3 protein. The table records about 66,000 distinct CDR3 sequences, 4.5% of them present only once. The unsorted libraries were generated from a total of 2 million PBMCs, which had been stored in RNAlater at -80 C. Sample: PBMCs. V usage is TRBV7-2 and J usage is TRBJ2-7, with 12 nucleotides matching TRBD1. This TCR derives from a man younger than 40 with multiple sclerosis. Written as DNA, the CDR3 is TGTGCCAGCAGCTTGGGACAGGGGGCTTACGAGCAGTACGTC. It translates to CASSLGQGAYEQYV.